The present T cell receptor (beta chain) was sequenced within a study of CD8+ T cells in alopecia areata. Study-wide points: Patients showed less clear TCR sequence sharing than mice, possibly partly because of HLA diversity.

This clone occurred a few times. Its antigen is still unknown. CDR3 length: 14 residues. The V gene's germline CDR1 is MGHDK and CDR2 SYGVNS. V lost 3 bases to trimming and J lost 10 bases, with 13 bases between them. Extracted RNA was reverse transcribed, and the resulting cDNA served as sequencing template. Measured with immunoSEQ multiplex PCR; TCRdb has only the in-frame clones, and not every one. The sample includes over 150,000 clones, around 50% of them seen just once. The chain recombines TRBV25-1 with TRBJ1-6, with D perhaps TRBD1 (5 bases). The TCR was taken from a human donor in good health. Sequenced sample: CD8+ T cells sorted from blood. The CDR3 coding sequence is TGTGCCAGCAGTGATCGGGGGAACTCGTCACCCCTCCACTTT. Translated, it gives CASSDRGNSSPLHF. The complete variable domain, with remaining parts taken from reference TRBV25-1 and TRBJ1-6, reads EADIYQTPRYLVIGTGKKITLECSQTMGHDKMYWYQQDPGMELHLIHYSYGVNSTEKGDLSSESTVSRIRTEHFPLTLESARPSHTSQYLCASSDRGNSSPLHFGNGTRLTVT.